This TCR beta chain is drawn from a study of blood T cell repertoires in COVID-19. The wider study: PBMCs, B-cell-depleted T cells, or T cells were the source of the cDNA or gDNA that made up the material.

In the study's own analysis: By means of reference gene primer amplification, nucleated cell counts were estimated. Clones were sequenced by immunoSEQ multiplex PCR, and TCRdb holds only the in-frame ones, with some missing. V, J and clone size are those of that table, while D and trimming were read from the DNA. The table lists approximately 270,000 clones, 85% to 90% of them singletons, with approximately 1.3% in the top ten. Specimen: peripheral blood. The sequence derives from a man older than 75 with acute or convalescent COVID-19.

CDR3 sequence (DNA): TGTGCCAGCGGCCCCAGGGGGCTAACAGATACGCAGTATTTT. It is translated as CASGPRGLTDTQYF. The chain couples TRBV27 to TRBJ2-3; 8 bases agree with TRBD1. This CDR3 contains 14 residues. Germline assignment: CDR1 MNHEY and CDR2 SMNVEV (reference sequence). J gave up 3 bases and V 8 bases, and 7 bases lay outside the gene matches.